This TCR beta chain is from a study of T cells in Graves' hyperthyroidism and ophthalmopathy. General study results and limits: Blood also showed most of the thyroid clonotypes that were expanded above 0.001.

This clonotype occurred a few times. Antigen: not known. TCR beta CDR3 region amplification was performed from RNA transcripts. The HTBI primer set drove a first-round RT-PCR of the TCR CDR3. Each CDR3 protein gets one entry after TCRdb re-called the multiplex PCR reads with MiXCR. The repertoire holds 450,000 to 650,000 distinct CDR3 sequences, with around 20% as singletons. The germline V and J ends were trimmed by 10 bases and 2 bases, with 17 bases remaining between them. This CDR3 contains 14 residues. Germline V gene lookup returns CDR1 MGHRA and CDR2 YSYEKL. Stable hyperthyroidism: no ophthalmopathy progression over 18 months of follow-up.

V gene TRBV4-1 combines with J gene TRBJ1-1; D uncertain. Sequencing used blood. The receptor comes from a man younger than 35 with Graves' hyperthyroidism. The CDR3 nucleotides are TGCGCCATCACTCCGGGGATTCTAAACACTGAAGCTTTCTTT. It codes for CAITPGILNTEAFF.